This TCR beta chain was sequenced for a study of identical twins. Healthy Caucasian donors formed the entire cohort. TCRdb ran MiXCR on the 5' RACE reads and lists one entry per CDR3 protein. The table has about 200,000 distinct CDR3 sequences, approximately 16% seen once. The CDR3 loop spans 15 amino acids. From germline, CDR1 is LGHDT and CDR2 YNNKEL (reference sequence). J lost 8 bases, V lost 4 bases, and 7 bases had no gene match. The sample was also reused in another study, on T cells expressing NK-cell markers. That publication notes: Dominant NKG2C+ clonotypes made up roughly 1.0-7.0% of CD8+ T cells in more than 5 donors.

The chain employs TRBV3-1 and TRBJ2-1, with 11 bases matching TRBD2. Sequenced input: CD8+ T cells sorted from blood. The sequence derives from a young woman in good health. Here the CDR3 DNA reads TGTGCCAGCAGCCTCGGACTAGCGGGTGGGCATGAGCAGTTCTTC. It specifies CASSLGLAGGHEQFF.